The next 9 T cell receptor beta chains were all read from a single sample in a study of T cells in Graves' hyperthyroidism and ophthalmopathy (dated by TCRdb to the late 2010s). Library method: multiplex PCR. TCRdb shows the sequencer as Illumina HiSeq 2000. The TCR beta CDR3 regions were amplified from RNA transcripts. For the first round of RT-PCR on the TCR CDR3, the HTBI primer set was used together with the Qiagen OneStep RT-PCR kit. The public reads were reprocessed in TCRdb via fastp at Q25 and MiXCR, keeping in-frame beta chains. Entries are consolidated by CDR3 protein sequence, retaining the most common genes and DNA. The table for this sample lists about 380,000 distinct CDR3 sequences; around 18% of them were counted only once. The ten biggest clones cover 40% of the sample. The source material was blood. The source is a man aged 18 to 29 with Graves' ophthalmopathy.

Only a few counts were recorded for this clonotype. V is TRBV5-1 and J is TRBJ2-1; perhaps TRBD2 as D (6 bases). CDR1 is SGHRS and CDR2 is YFSETQ in the germline V gene. The germline V and J ends were trimmed by 4 bases and 7 bases, with 24 bases remaining between them. This CDR3 region has 17 residues. The CDR3 is CASSLELSGLLGNEQFF. CDR3 DNA sequence: TGCGCCAGCAGCCTGGAACTAAGCGGGCTTCTGGGGAATGAGCAGTTCTTC.

This clonotype has just a few counts. The chain has TRBV7-8 and TRBJ2-5; TRBD1 or TRBD2 may be the D gene (5 bases each). Germline CDR1 and CDR2: SGHVS and FQNEAQ. Trimming took off 2 bases at V and 5 bases at J, with 18 bases between the two ends. This CDR3 is 16 amino acids long. In DNA, the CDR3 is TGTGCCAGCAGCTTAAATCCGGGACCTCTCGGGGAGACCCAGTACTTC. It codes for CASSLNPGPLGETQYF.

The chain couples TRBV6-2 or TRBV6-3 to TRBJ1-1; 7 bases align to TRBD1. Germline V gives CDR1 MNHEY, CDR2 SVGEGT. This CDR3 contains 16 residues. V trimming: 3 bases; J trimming: 4 bases; junction bases outside the gene matches: 11. Here the CDR3 reads CASSYRRQGVPTEAFF. CDR3 sequence (DNA): TGTGCCAGCAGTTATAGGAGGCAGGGGGTCCCCACTGAAGCTTTCTTT.

This clonotype has just a few counts. The rearrangement uses TRBV5-1 and TRBJ2-7, with TRBD2 identical over 8 bases. Trimming cost V 0 bases and J 6 bases; bases outside gene matches: 2. The V gene's germline CDR1 is SGHRS and CDR2 YFSETQ. The CDR3 totals 13 residues. The CDR3 nucleotides read TGCGCCAGCAGCTTGGTTCTAGCGGGCGAGCAGTACTTC. Translating gives CASSLVLAGEQYF.

This clonotype was seen a handful of times. J is TRBJ1-5 and V is TRBV20-1, with TRBD1 matching 9 bases. This CDR3 is built from 15 residues. Germline V CDR1 and CDR2: DFQATT, SNEGSKA (reference sequence). Trimming took 6 bases from V and 7 from J; bases not matched to a gene: 13. The chain's CDR3 is CSAPTGGGRIQPQHF. CDR3 DNA sequence: TGCAGTGCCCCGACAGGGGGGGGTAGGATCCAGCCCCAGCATTTT.

J is TRBJ1-2 and V is TRBV29-1; possible D gene TRBD1, 6 bases. The CDR3 consists of 13 residues. Trimming removed 3 bases at V and 4 bases at J, with 12 bases between. Germline-derived CDR1 and CDR2 are SQVTM and ANQGSEA. The CDR3 is CSVEVGGTYGYTF. CDR3 DNA sequence: TGCAGCGTTGAGGTAGGGGGGACCTATGGCTACACCTTC.

The V call is TRBV6-2 or TRBV6-3, the J call TRBJ1-2, with D hard to call. Trimming stripped 4 bases from V and 3 bases from J, with 21 bases between. This CDR3 region has 17 residues. CDR1 and CDR2 (germline): MNHEY, SVGEGT. CDR3 nucleotides: TGTGCCAGCAGTTTCTCCTTTCTATCGACTGGACACTATGGCTACACCTTC. Protein: CASSFSFLSTGHYGYTF.

V gene TRBV20-1 combines with J gene TRBJ2-5, with TRBD1 identical over 9 bases. J lost 5 bases, V lost 3 bases, and 4 bases had no gene match. CDR3 length: 13 amino acids. From germline, CDR1 is DFQATT and CDR2 SNEGSKA (reference sequence). The chain's CDR3 is CSARDRGGETQYF. As DNA, the CDR3 is TGCAGTGCTAGGGACAGGGGAGGCGAGACCCAGTACTTC.

The chain links TRBV14 to TRBJ1-1; the D is unclear. Germline V lookup: CDR1 SGHDN, CDR2 FVKESK. Trimming took off 1 base at V and 4 bases at J, with 7 bases between the two ends. CDR3 size: 13 residues. CDR3 nucleotide sequence: TGTGCCAGCAGCCAAGCCCTTGGCACTGAAGCTTTCTTT. Residues: CASSQALGTEAFF.